This entry lists 26 T cell receptor beta chains sequenced from one sample in a study of blood T cell repertoires in COVID-19. Assay: immunoSEQ multiplex PCR; the TCRdb copy retains only in-frame clones and omits some. Counted here are some 300,000 clones, 86% occurring once; the ten biggest clones make up approximately 14%. The sample comprised peripheral blood. The receptors originated from a woman aged 70 to 79 with COVID-19, enrolled during active disease.

The V call is TRBV7-8, the J call TRBJ1-2; perhaps TRBD1 as D (6 bases). Trimming removed 3 bases from V and 11 bases from J, with 10 bases in between. Germline CDR1 reads SGHVS; CDR2 reads FQNEAQ. The CDR3 totals 11 residues. The CDR3 is CASSFITGYTF. The CDR3 bases are TGTGCCAGCAGCTTCATCACAGGGTACACCTTC.

V and J are TRBV5-1 and TRBJ1-6; 10 nucleotides match TRBD1. Germline V CDR1 and CDR2: SGHRS, YFSETQ. V trimming: 3 bases; J trimming: 9 bases; junction bases outside the gene matches: 9. The CDR3 has 16 amino acids. The DNA of the CDR3 is TGCGCCAGCAGCTCCCCGGGACAGGGGTCAGGTTCACCCCTCCACTTT. It translates to CASSSPGQGSGSPLHF.

The rearrangement uses TRBV19 and TRBJ1-3; 9 bases are a match to TRBD1. The CDR3 length is 15 residues. Germline V gene data show CDR1 as LNHDA and CDR2 as SQIVND (reference sequence). Trimming removed 7 bases from V and 4 bases from J; junction bases left unmatched: 8. CDR3: CASTLRTGAGNTIYF. In DNA, the CDR3 is TGTGCCAGTACCCTCCGGACAGGGGCGGGAAACACCATATATTTT.

This chain links TRBV19 with TRBJ2-3, with TRBD2 identical over 7 bases. Germline loops: CDR1 LNHDA, CDR2 SQIVND (reference sequence). Trimming removed 3 bases from V and 11 bases from J; junction bases left unmatched: 14. CDR3 length: 15 residues. The CDR3 DNA reads as TGTGCCAGTAGTATGTTCCGCGGGACTACGGAAGGGCAGTATTTT. Protein: CASSMFRGTTEGQYF.

The rearrangement uses TRBV9 and TRBJ2-5; the match to TRBD2 covers 9 bases. Trimming took 2 bases from V and 1 from J; bases not matched to a gene: 0. From germline, CDR1 is SGDLS and CDR2 YYNGEE. CDR3 length: 14 amino acids. The CDR3 nucleotides read TGTGCCAGCAGCGTTAGCGGGGGCCAAGAGACCCAGTACTTC. It codes for CASSVSGGQETQYF.

This clone was counted a single time. This chain connects TRBV6-5 to TRBJ2-1; 9 nucleotides align to TRBD1. CDR1 is MNHEY, CDR2 SVGAGI, per germline. J lost 1 base, V lost 0 bases, and 1 base had no gene match. This CDR3 spans 16 amino acids. In nucleotides, the CDR3 is TGTGCCAGCAGTTACTCGGACAGGGGTTCCTACAATGAGCAGTTCTTC. This sequence encodes CASSYSDRGSYNEQFF.

The chain employs TRBV19 and TRBJ1-1; the match to TRBD1 covers 9 bases. CDR3 size: 17 residues. V gave up 3 bases and J gave up 5 bases; unmatched junction bases: 13. In germline, CDR1 is LNHDA, CDR2 SQIVND (reference sequence). CDR3 protein: CASSIGPGTGPPTEAFF. The CDR3 DNA sequence: TGTGCCAGTAGTATCGGTCCCGGGACAGGGCCCCCGACTGAAGCTTTCTTT.

This clone has just a few counts. CDR3 sequence (DNA): TGTGCCACCAGTGATTCAGGGGCGAATAACTATGGCTACACCTTC. Its translation: CATSDSGANNYGYTF. The chain joins TRBV24-1 to TRBJ1-2; D might be TRBD1 (6 bases). CDR3 size: 15 residues. Germline CDR1 KGHDR, CDR2 SFDVKD. V gave up 2 bases and J gave up 1 base, with 10 bases separating them.

The chain combines TRBV6-5 with TRBJ2-5; 7 bases are a match to TRBD2. The CDR3 loop spans 13 amino acids. Per the germline V gene, CDR1 is MNHEY and CDR2 is SVGAGI. J gave up 2 bases and V 9 bases, and 6 bases lay outside the gene matches. The CDR3 DNA follows: TGTGCCAGTAGAGGGAGGGGACAAGAGACCCAGTACTTC. It is translated as CASRGRGQETQYF.

This clone showed up just a few times. The V and J genes are TRBV10-1 and TRBJ1-1; D unresolved. CDR3 length: 14 residues. The V end was cut by 3 bases, the J end by 1 base, with 9 bases between. Germline CDR1 and CDR2: WNHNN and SYGVQD (reference sequence). The CDR3 spells CASSDGRRNTEAFF. CDR3 DNA: TGCGCCAGCAGTGACGGGAGACGGAACACTGAAGCTTTCTTT.

J is TRBJ2-7 and V is TRBV19, with 8 bases matching TRBD1. This CDR3 contains 14 residues. Trimming cost V 4 bases and J 1 base; bases outside gene matches: 3. Germline loops: CDR1 LNHDA, CDR2 SQIVND (reference sequence). The CDR3 here is CASSTGTGSYEQYF. The CDR3 nucleotides are TGTGCCAGTAGTACAGGGACAGGATCCTACGAGCAGTACTTC.

The J gene is TRBJ2-3, the V gene TRBV9, with D tentatively TRBD2 (5 bases). Germline V lookup: CDR1 SGDLS, CDR2 YYNGEE. The CDR3 has 15 amino acids. Trimming pared 0 bases from V and 0 bases from J, leaving 8 bases between. The CDR3 nucleotides are TGTGCCAGCAGCGTAGCGAGGACTAGCACAGATACGCAGTATTTT. This gives the protein CASSVARTSTDTQYF.

This chain joins TRBV18 and TRBJ1-6, with 9 positions matching TRBD1. V dropped 4 bases and J dropped 12; count of bases not matched to a gene: 7. Germline CDR1 KGHSH, CDR2 LQKENI. The CDR3 totals 14 residues. DNA of the CDR3: TGTGCCAGCTCACTCCGGGACAGGGATGTACCCCTCCACTTT. Translating gives CASSLRDRDVPLHF.

This chain links TRBV3-1 (or the pseudogene TRBV3-2) with TRBJ2-2; 10 bases fit TRBD2. The CDR3 is made up of 16 amino acids. Germline trimming cut 1 base from V and 2 bases from J; bases unmatched to any gene: 1. Germline V gene data show CDR1 as LGHDT and CDR2 as YNNKEL (reference sequence). The CDR3 DNA reads as TGTGCCAGCAGCCAAGGGACTAGCGGAAACACCGGGGAGCTGTTTTTT. Residues: CASSQGTSGNTGELFF.

This clone was seen a few times. The chain employs TRBV7-9 and TRBJ1-6; possibly TRBD1 for D (6 bases). Trimming took off 0 bases at V and 1 base at J, with 13 bases between the two ends. The germline CDR1 and CDR2 sequences are SEHNR and FQNEAQ (reference sequence). The CDR3 runs to 18 residues. CDR3 coding DNA: TGTGCCAGCAGCTTAGCGATGGGGGCGTGGTCCTATAATTCACCCCTCCACTTT. This encodes CASSLAMGAWSYNSPLHF. The variable domain in full, completed from reference TRBV7-9 and TRBJ1-6, reads DTGVSQNPRHKITKRGQNVTFRCDPISEHNRLYWYRQTLGQGPEFLTYFQNEAQLEKSRLLSDRFSAERPKGSFSTLEIQRTEQGDSAMYLCASSLAMGAWSYNSPLHFGNGTRLTVT.

This clone has a single count. The chain employs TRBV24-1 and TRBJ1-2, with a tentative D call TRBD1 (6 bases). CDR3 length: 13 amino acids. The V end was cut by 7 bases, the J end by 5 bases, with 13 bases between. Per germline, CDR1 KGHDR and CDR2 SFDVKD. The CDR3 loop is CATRGGGEYGYTF. CDR3 DNA: TGTGCCACCAGGGGCGGGGGCGAATATGGCTACACCTTC.

As DNA, the CDR3 is TGTGCCAGCAGCCTCGCGGACAGGGTGGACACTGAAGCTTTCTTT. Protein product: CASSLADRVDTEAFF. The J gene is TRBJ1-1, the V gene TRBV11-2; 8 positions agree with TRBD1. CDR3 size: 15 residues. After removal of 5 bases from V and 3 bases from J, the junction contained 8 bases not matched to a gene. Germline V gene lookup returns CDR1 SGHAT and CDR2 FQNNGV.

The chain links TRBV28 to TRBJ1-2; 10 nucleotides agree with TRBD1. CDR3 length: 15 amino acids. The V and J ends lost 5 bases and 4 bases, in that order; junction bases with no gene match: 7. Germline lookup yields CDR1 MDHEN and CDR2 SYDVKM. The CDR3 coding sequence is TGTGCCAGCAGTCCGACAGGGGGCGACCCCTATGGCTACACCTTC. This gives the protein CASSPTGGDPYGYTF.

The chain links TRBV28 to TRBJ1-1; D is ambiguous. There are 13 residues in the CDR3. The V gene's germline CDR1 is MDHEN and CDR2 SYDVKM. V was pared by 3 bases and J by 11 bases, with 16 bases between. CDR3 amino acids: CASSFRGGLRAFF. The CDR3 DNA reads TGTGCCAGCAGTTTCCGAGGAGGCTTACGGGCTTTCTTT.

The genes are TRBV9 and TRBJ1-1; unclear D gene. The CDR3 runs to 14 residues. Germline V gene lookup returns CDR1 SGDLS and CDR2 YYNGEE. Trimming took 4 bases from V and 3 from J, leaving 13 bases between them. CDR3 nucleotide sequence: TGTGCCAGCAGCCCCGAGGGAGGATACACTGAAGCTTTCTTT. Translating it yields CASSPEGGYTEAFF.

The gene calls are TRBV5-8 and TRBJ2-1; D is possibly TRBD1 (6 bases). Germline values: CDR1 SGHTS, CDR2 YDEGEE. The V and J ends lost 0 bases and 8 bases respectively, with 12 bases between them. The CDR3 totals 14 residues. The CDR3: CASSLADRNHEQFF. As DNA, the CDR3 is TGTGCCAGCAGCTTGGCCGACAGGAACCATGAGCAGTTCTTC.

The genes are TRBV28 and TRBJ1-2, with a tentative D call TRBD1 (6 bases). This CDR3 region has 14 residues. Germline lookup yields CDR1 MDHEN and CDR2 SYDVKM. Trimming removed 5 bases from V and 4 bases from J, with 14 bases in between. The CDR3 DNA follows: TGTGCCAGCAGTCCGTCCCGGGACACCTATGGCTACACCTTC. It encodes CASSPSRDTYGYTF.

The gene calls are TRBV5-1 and TRBJ2-7, with TRBD2 matching 8 bases. The CDR3 sequence is 15 residues long. The V gene's germline CDR1 is SGHRS and CDR2 YFSETQ. Germline trimming cut 4 bases from V and 2 bases from J; bases unmatched to any gene: 8. CDR3 nucleotide sequence: TGCGCCAGCAGCCCCCTAGCGGGCCTGGCCTACGAGCAGTACTTC. The encoded protein is CASSPLAGLAYEQYF.

This clone is a singleton in its sample. This chain connects TRBV19 to TRBJ1-1, with 7 bases identical to TRBD1. The CDR3 is 14 amino acids. Germline V gene data show CDR1 as LNHDA and CDR2 as SQIVND (reference sequence). The junction had 4 bases not matched to a gene; V was cut back by 3 bases and J by 3 bases. The CDR3 DNA reads TGTGCCAGTAGTATCTTAGGGGGCGACACTGAAGCTTTCTTT. Amino acid sequence: CASSILGGDTEAFF.

This chain links TRBV2 with TRBJ1-6, with 8 positions matching TRBD1. CDR1 and CDR2 (germline): SNHLY, FYNNEI. J gave up 10 bases and V 9 bases, and 5 bases lay outside the gene matches. The CDR3 has 12 amino acids. The CDR3 DNA sequence: TGTGCCAGAGGGACAGGAGGCTCACCCCTCCACTTT. Translated, it gives CARGTGGSPLHF. Supplemented by reference TRBV2 and TRBJ1-6, the full variable domain reads EPEVTQTPSHQVTQMGQEVILRCVPISNHLYFYWYRQILGQKVEFLVSFYNNEISEKSEIFDDQFSVERPDGSNFTLKIRSTKLEDSAMYFCARGTGGSPLHFGNGTRLTVT.

The V call is TRBV6-5, the J call TRBJ1-2; unclear D gene. This CDR3 spans 16 amino acids. With 2 bases removed from V and 0 bases from J, the gap between germline ends came to 13 bases. CDR1 and CDR2 from the germline V gene are MNHEY and SVGAGI. This CDR3 is CASSYGPPPSNYGYTF. The CDR3 nucleotides read TGTGCCAGCAGTTACGGGCCTCCCCCCTCTAACTATGGCTACACCTTC.